This TCR beta chain originates from a study of Graves' ophthalmopathy and Graves' hyperthyroidism. Trimming took 6 bases from V and 12 from J, leaving 21 bases between them. Germline V CDR1 and CDR2: SGHTA, FQGTGA. The length of the CDR3 is 14 residues. Amplification targeted the TCR beta CDR3 regions, with RNA transcripts as the source material. First-round RT-PCR employed HTBI primers, with a second-round multiplex PCR after it. MiXCR was run by TCRdb on the multiplex PCR reads, yielding one entry per CDR3 protein. The data contain almost 750,000 distinct CDR3 sequences, 40% of them singletons. This clonotype was counted many times. Its antigen is not identified. Whole-study findings and limits: The model predicted progression of ophthalmopathy with a sensitivity of just over 70%, and its specificity was 72.22%.

The material sequenced was peripheral blood. The sequence came from an adult man with Graves' ophthalmopathy. The chain carries TRBV7-3 and TRBJ1-5; D is unresolved. CDR3 sequence reads: CASRLHYPNQSQHF. CDR3 bases: TGTGCCAGCAGGCTGCACTACCCCAATCAGAGCCAGCATTTT.